The 3 T cell receptor beta chains listed next were all sequenced from one sample in a study of resident and recirculating memory T cells in vitiligo. Profiled with immunoSEQ multiplex PCR; TCRdb holds only in-frame clones, not every one. The data show 70,000 to 95,000 clones, about 90% seen once. The specimen sequenced was blood. The receptor set was obtained from a male donor with vitiligo.

The genes are TRBV7-3 and TRBJ2-1, with D unresolved. In germline, CDR1 is SGHTA, CDR2 FQGTGA. V lost 5 bases to trimming and J lost 5 bases, with 10 bases between them. The CDR3 is 13 residues long. CDR3 DNA: TGTGCCAGCAGCCCCGAGAGGAACAATGAGCAGTTCTTC. Translated: CASSPERNNEQFF.

The chain recombines TRBV7-8 with TRBJ2-3, with 10 bases aligning to TRBD1. The length of the CDR3 is 16 residues. V gave up 1 base and J gave up 4 bases; unmatched junction bases: 5. CDR1 and CDR2 from the germline V gene are SGHVS and FQNEAQ. The CDR3 here is CASSLGDRGPSDTQYF. The CDR3 DNA reads as TGTGCCAGCAGCTTAGGGGACAGGGGTCCATCAGATACGCAGTATTTT.

The chain recombines TRBV7-2 with TRBJ2-1, with 9 bases lining up with TRBD2. The CDR3 is made up of 15 amino acids. Germline values: CDR1 SGHTA, CDR2 FQGNSA. V lost 1 base and J lost 7; bases outside the gene matches: 5. The CDR3 bases are TGTGCCAGCAGCTTAGTAGCGGGAGCCTTAAATGAGCAGTTCTTC. Translated: CASSLVAGALNEQFF.